The next 9 T cell receptor beta chains were all read from a single sample in a study of low-dose radiotherapy and immunotherapy resistance in tumors. First-strand cDNA used TRAV- and TRBV-specific primers, covering alpha and beta chains. With a V-primer adapter and a constant-region primer, TCRs were amplified for 20 PCR cycles. MiXCR, applied by TCRdb to the reads, yields one record per CDR3 protein. The sample has more than 85,000 distinct CDR3 sequences, under 10% seen once. Time point: before trial treatment. The source was PBMCs, collected before treatment. Receptors originate from a male donor with prostate cancer.

The table lists this clonotype with a few counts. The chain carries TRBV6-1 and TRBJ1-1; D ambiguous. Germline CDR1 MNHNS, CDR2 SASEGT. V gave up 6 bases and J gave up 1 base, with 6 bases separating them. This CDR3 contains 12 residues. In DNA, the CDR3 is TGTGCCAGCAGGAATGGGAACACTGAAGCTTTCTTT. It encodes CASRNGNTEAFF.

This clonotype came up many times. J is TRBJ1-1 and V is TRBV7-3; a weak D match, TRBD1 (5 bases). CDR1 SGHTA and CDR2 FQGTGA come from the germline V gene. This CDR3 is built from 14 residues. V gave up 5 bases and J gave up 6 bases, with 16 bases separating them. In DNA, the CDR3 is TGTGCCAGCAGCGCCCTAACAGGTGCGGCTGAAGCTTTCTTT. Its protein product is CASSALTGAAEAFF.

This clonotype was seen ten or more times. The rearrangement links TRBV20-1 to TRBJ2-1; TRBD2 aligns across 8 bases. The germline gives CDR1 DFQATT, CDR2 SNEGSKA (reference sequence). Trimming removed 5 bases from V and 8 bases from J; junction bases left unmatched: 8. There are 13 residues in the CDR3. The CDR3 is CSAREGSYDEQFF. The DNA for the CDR3 is TGCAGTGCTCGGGAGGGCTCGTACGATGAGCAGTTCTTC.

This chain links TRBV6-6 with TRBJ1-2, with D unclear. Between the trimmed V and J ends, which lost 5 bases and 4 bases, there was a span of 11 bases. Germline assignment: CDR1 MNHNY and CDR2 SVGAGI (reference sequence). The CDR3 consists of 13 residues. The CDR3 region has the DNA TGTGCCAGCAGTCCCCCGGGAAGCTATGGCTACACCTTC. It translates to CASSPPGSYGYTF.

This clonotype was recorded at least ten times. V gene TRBV3-1 combines with J gene TRBJ2-2; 9 bases agree with TRBD1. J was trimmed by 0 bases and V by 0 bases; bases with no gene match: 8. Germline V gene data show CDR1 as LGHDT and CDR2 as YNNKEL (reference sequence). The CDR3 length is 19 residues. The chain's CDR3 is CASSQDRSGTGSNTGELFF. CDR3 DNA: TGTGCCAGCAGCCAAGATCGCTCAGGGACAGGGTCGAACACCGGGGAGCTGTTTTTT.

This clonotype was detected many times. The V gene is TRBV12-3 or TRBV12-4, the J gene TRBJ2-7; D gene ambiguous. The V end lost 5 bases, the J end lost 0 bases, and 8 bases lay between the germline ends. There are 13 residues in the CDR3. For the CDR3, the DNA is TGTGCCAGCAGTCCGCTAGGCTCCTACGAGCAGTACTTC. Translated, it gives CASSPLGSYEQYF.

The sample holds many counts of this clonotype. The rearrangement links TRBV4-2 to TRBJ2-2; TRBD2 might be the D (5 bases). This CDR3 has 15 amino acids. The V end was cut by 4 bases, the J end by 4 bases, with 13 bases between. The germline V gene encodes CDR1 LGHNA and CDR2 YNFKEQ. The CDR3 loop is CASSRSGSGTGELFF. CDR3 nucleotides: TGTGCCAGCAGCCGCTCAGGCAGCGGCACCGGGGAGCTGTTTTTT.

Many counts were recorded for this clonotype. V gene TRBV6-2 or TRBV6-3 combines with J gene TRBJ2-7, with a tentative D call TRBD1 (5 bases). This CDR3 contains 14 residues. V dropped 10 bases and J dropped 6 bases, with 22 bases sitting between them. The V gene's germline CDR1 is MNHEY and CDR2 SVGEGT. This CDR3 is CATLTRQPVSEQYF. CDR3 in DNA: TGTGCCACCCTAACAAGACAGCCCGTCAGCGAGCAGTACTTC.

This clonotype was detected ten times or more. The gene calls are TRBV7-2 and TRBJ2-5; D gene unclear. The CDR3 totals 15 residues. V was clipped by 6 bases and J by 0 bases, with 14 bases between them. Germline V gene data show CDR1 as SGHTA and CDR2 as FQGNSA. The CDR3 is CASSLGWGNQETQYF. CDR3 nucleotide sequence: TGTGCCAGCAGTCTAGGCTGGGGAAACCAAGAGACCCAGTACTTC.